This TCR beta chain was profiled in a study of shared clonotypes between healthy human individuals. Assay: immunoSEQ multiplex PCR; the TCRdb copy retains only in-frame clones and omits some. Seen here are millions of clones, over 85% observed once, and the top ten hold around 1.1%. Naive CD8 cells, CD45RO-negative and positively selected for CCR7, excluded terminally differentiated effector memory CD45RA+ cells. Only Caucasian adults living in Nashville, Tennessee served as donors. CDR3 length: 14 amino acids. With 7 bases removed from V and 4 bases from J, the gap between germline ends came to 16 bases. From germline, CDR1 is MDHEN and CDR2 SYDVKM.

Input material: naive CD8+ T cells sorted from blood. This chain uses TRBV28 with TRBJ2-5, with a possible D match to TRBD1 (5 bases). This sequence originates from a young man in good health. This CDR3 reads CASTRAQGRETQYF. The CDR3 DNA reads TGTGCCAGCACCCGGGCCCAGGGAAGAGAGACCCAGTACTTC.